These T cell receptor beta chains were read from a single sample in a study of response to subunit inactivated influenza vaccine. Via MiXCR, TCRdb re-called the RT-PCR reads, giving one row per CDR3 protein. The sample records hundreds of thousands of distinct CDR3 sequences, approximately 15% being singletons. Sample: CD4+ T cells sorted from PBMCs, taken roughly 24 months after vaccination. These receptors were obtained from a man between 50 and 70 years old who received an inactivated influenza vaccine. Both conserved end residues are part of each CDR3. Each record gives: V gene, clone size, D gene, J gene, CDR3 protein, CDR3 DNA. A D gene is named only where the DNA matches it firmly. Clone size is shown for a subset of rows, as once, few, many or a class of expanded clone.

v_call: TRBV10-3
clone_size: many
d_call: -
j_call: TRBJ2-1
cdr3_aa: CAIRGLDNEQFF
cdr3_nt: TGTGCCATCAGGGGGCTTGACAATGAGCAGTTCTTC

v_call: TRBV5-6
clone_size: -
d_call: -
j_call: TRBJ1-6
cdr3_aa: CASSLVADNYNSPLHF
cdr3_nt: TGTGCCAGCAGCTTGGTGGCGGACAACTATAATTCACCCCTCCACTTT

v_call: TRBV7-8
clone_size: -
d_call: -
j_call: TRBJ2-1
cdr3_aa: CASSLALSGNEQFF
cdr3_nt: TGTGCCAGCAGCTTAGCGCTCTCGGGAAATGAGCAGTTCTTC

v_call: TRBV5-1
clone_size: once
d_call: TRBD1
j_call: TRBJ2-1
cdr3_aa: CASRPGQGYEQFF
cdr3_nt: TGCGCCAGCAGGCCGGGACAGGGATATGAGCAGTTCTTC

v_call: TRBV6-2/TRBV6-3
clone_size: few
d_call: -
j_call: TRBJ1-2
cdr3_aa: CASSYSIRSSDAMRTF
cdr3_nt: TGTGCCAGCAGTTACTCGATTCGGAGTTCAGATGCTATGCGTACCTTC

v_call: TRBV14
clone_size: -
d_call: -
j_call: TRBJ2-7
cdr3_aa: CASSQGSSGQYF
cdr3_nt: TGTGCCAGCAGCCAGGGTTCGTCAGGGCAGTACTTC

v_call: TRBV5-1
clone_size: few
d_call: -
j_call: TRBJ1-1
cdr3_aa: CASRLNGGDTEAFF
cdr3_nt: TGCGCCAGCAGGCTCAACGGGGGGGACACTGAAGCTTTCTTT

v_call: TRBV10-3
clone_size: -
d_call: -
j_call: TRBJ1-5
cdr3_aa: CAISGEKNQPQHF
cdr3_nt: TGTGCCATTTCAGGGGAAAAGAATCAGCCCCAGCATTTT

v_call: TRBV6-2/TRBV6-3
clone_size: -
d_call: -
j_call: TRBJ2-7
cdr3_aa: CASSSLAKLLYEQYF
cdr3_nt: TGTGCCAGCAGTTCGCTAGCTAAGCTCCTCTACGAGCAGTACTTC

v_call: TRBV9
clone_size: once
d_call: -
j_call: TRBJ2-3
cdr3_aa: CASRSGSTDTQYF
cdr3_nt: TGTGCCAGCAGGTCGGGGAGCACAGATACGCAGTATTTT

v_call: TRBV20-1
clone_size: many
d_call: -
j_call: TRBJ1-5
cdr3_aa: CSASGSNQPQHF
cdr3_nt: TGCAGTGCCAGCGGCAGCAATCAGCCCCAGCATTTT

v_call: TRBV5-6
clone_size: -
d_call: TRBD1
j_call: TRBJ2-7
cdr3_aa: CASSTDREIYFGRYEQYF
cdr3_nt: TGTGCCAGCAGCACCGACAGGGAAATTTACTTTGGGCGCTACGAGCAGTACTTC

v_call: TRBV11-2
clone_size: many
d_call: TRBD2
j_call: TRBJ2-2
cdr3_aa: CASSTGTSATGELFF
cdr3_nt: TGTGCCAGCAGCACCGGGACTAGCGCCACCGGGGAGCTGTTTTTT

v_call: TRBV5-5
clone_size: many
d_call: -
j_call: TRBJ2-1
cdr3_aa: CASSLELVVNEQFF
cdr3_nt: TGTGCCAGCAGCTTGGAACTAGTGGTCAATGAGCAGTTCTTC

v_call: TRBV20-1
clone_size: many
d_call: TRBD1
j_call: TRBJ2-1
cdr3_aa: CSASDRGINEQFF
cdr3_nt: TGCAGTGCTAGCGACAGGGGAATCAATGAGCAGTTCTTC

v_call: TRBV5-5
clone_size: few
d_call: TRBD1
j_call: TRBJ2-5
cdr3_aa: CASSFTTGQGSETQYF
cdr3_nt: TGTGCCAGCAGCTTTACCACCGGACAGGGTAGTGAGACCCAGTACTTC

v_call: TRBV7-2
clone_size: once
d_call: TRBD2
j_call: TRBJ2-7
cdr3_aa: CASSLVAGGRGEQYF
cdr3_nt: TGTGCCAGCAGCTTAGTGGCGGGAGGCAGGGGCGAGCAGTACTTC

v_call: TRBV28
clone_size: few
d_call: -
j_call: TRBJ2-7
cdr3_aa: CASSLISRPYEQYF
cdr3_nt: TGTGCCAGCAGTTTAATCTCACGACCCTACGAGCAGTACTTC

v_call: TRBV29-1
clone_size: -
d_call: TRBD2
j_call: TRBJ2-7
cdr3_aa: CSVALAGVDYEQYF
cdr3_nt: TGCAGCGTAGCACTAGCGGGAGTGGACTACGAGCAGTACTTC

v_call: TRBV6-5
clone_size: -
d_call: -
j_call: TRBJ2-5
cdr3_aa: CASSNGLSDLQETQYF
cdr3_nt: TGTGCCAGCAGTAACGGACTATCGGATCTTCAAGAGACCCAGTACTTC

v_call: TRBV7-2
clone_size: few
d_call: -
j_call: TRBJ2-1
cdr3_aa: CASSLTQGSEQFF
cdr3_nt: TGTGCCAGCAGCTTGACACAGGGTTCTGAGCAGTTCTTC

v_call: TRBV9
clone_size: -
d_call: -
j_call: TRBJ1-4
cdr3_aa: CASSVGPTNEKLFF
cdr3_nt: TGTGCCAGCAGCGTCGGACCAACTAATGAAAAACTGTTTTTT

v_call: TRBV7-2
clone_size: -
d_call: -
j_call: TRBJ1-5
cdr3_aa: CASGPTAYSNQPQHF
cdr3_nt: TGTGCCAGCGGACCGACAGCTTATAGCAATCAGCCCCAGCATTTT

v_call: TRBV12-3/TRBV12-4
clone_size: few
d_call: -
j_call: TRBJ1-1
cdr3_aa: CASSLIRGNTEAFF
cdr3_nt: TGTGCCAGCAGTTTAATACGGGGGAACACTGAAGCTTTCTTT

v_call: TRBV18
clone_size: -
d_call: TRBD1
j_call: TRBJ1-2
cdr3_aa: CASSPKTGGHGYTF
cdr3_nt: TGTGCCAGCTCACCCAAGACAGGGGGCCATGGCTACACCTTC

v_call: TRBV7-2
clone_size: -
d_call: -
j_call: TRBJ2-2
cdr3_aa: CASSLSFSVNTGELFF
cdr3_nt: TGTGCCAGCAGCTTATCTTTTAGCGTTAACACCGGGGAGCTGTTTTTT

v_call: TRBV27
clone_size: many
d_call: -
j_call: TRBJ2-5
cdr3_aa: CASSSGGRGTQYF
cdr3_nt: TGTGCCAGCAGTTCCGGGGGTCGGGGGACCCAGTACTTC

v_call: TRBV25-1
clone_size: few
d_call: -
j_call: TRBJ2-7
cdr3_aa: CASSTGTHSYEQYF
cdr3_nt: TGTGCCAGCAGCACCGGGACACACTCCTACGAGCAGTACTTC

v_call: TRBV20-1
clone_size: -
d_call: -
j_call: TRBJ1-6
cdr3_aa: CSARRSGESPLHF
cdr3_nt: TGCAGTGCTAGGAGGTCAGGGGAATCACCCCTCCACTTT

v_call: TRBV12-3/TRBV12-4
clone_size: few
d_call: -
j_call: TRBJ1-5
cdr3_aa: CASSFMSVNQPQHF
cdr3_nt: TGTGCCAGCAGTTTCATGTCCGTCAATCAGCCCCAGCATTTT

v_call: TRBV12-3/TRBV12-4
clone_size: -
d_call: -
j_call: TRBJ1-3
cdr3_aa: CASSFDGTNTIYF
cdr3_nt: TGTGCCAGCAGTTTCGACGGTACAAACACCATATATTTT

v_call: TRBV7-2
clone_size: few
d_call: -
j_call: TRBJ1-3
cdr3_aa: CASSQTFSGNTIYF
cdr3_nt: TGTGCCAGCAGCCAAACTTTCTCTGGAAACACCATATATTTT

v_call: TRBV2
clone_size: -
d_call: TRBD2
j_call: TRBJ2-2
cdr3_aa: CASRLAGVTTGELFF
cdr3_nt: TGTGCCAGCCGACTAGCGGGAGTAACCACCGGGGAGCTGTTTTTT

v_call: TRBV12-5
clone_size: -
d_call: -
j_call: TRBJ2-3
cdr3_aa: CASGLVPGSDTQYF
cdr3_nt: TGTGCTAGTGGTTTGGTCCCGGGGTCAGATACGCAGTATTTT

v_call: TRBV10-3
clone_size: -
d_call: TRBD2
j_call: TRBJ2-7
cdr3_aa: CAISDVLAGVREQYF
cdr3_nt: TGTGCCATCAGTGACGTACTAGCGGGAGTGAGGGAGCAGTACTTC

v_call: TRBV7-3
clone_size: few
d_call: TRBD1
j_call: TRBJ2-7
cdr3_aa: CASSVSGTGPLEQYF
cdr3_nt: TGTGCCAGCAGCGTATCCGGGACAGGGCCCCTCGAGCAGTACTTC

v_call: TRBV12-3/TRBV12-4
clone_size: few
d_call: TRBD2
j_call: TRBJ2-1
cdr3_aa: CASSWVSGGYNEQFF
cdr3_nt: TGTGCCAGCAGTTGGGTTAGCGGGGGCTACAATGAGCAGTTCTTC

v_call: TRBV27
clone_size: -
d_call: -
j_call: TRBJ1-5
cdr3_aa: CATNPGRADYSNQPQHF
cdr3_nt: TGTGCCACGAATCCCGGCAGGGCCGATTATAGCAATCAGCCCCAGCATTTT

v_call: TRBV6-1
clone_size: -
d_call: TRBD1
j_call: TRBJ2-7
cdr3_aa: CASRRQGARYEQYF
cdr3_nt: TGTGCCAGCAGAAGACAGGGGGCGAGGTACGAGCAGTACTTC

v_call: TRBV18
clone_size: -
d_call: -
j_call: TRBJ2-3
cdr3_aa: CASSPGSGDTQYF
cdr3_nt: TGTGCCAGCTCACCAGGGTCAGGGGATACGCAGTATTTT

v_call: TRBV19
clone_size: -
d_call: TRBD1
j_call: TRBJ1-5
cdr3_aa: CATTTGGYSNQPQHF
cdr3_nt: TGTGCCACCACGACAGGGGGCTATAGCAATCAGCCCCAGCATTTT

v_call: TRBV20-1
clone_size: -
d_call: TRBD2
j_call: TRBJ2-5
cdr3_aa: CSTLGTSGLLGETQYF
cdr3_nt: TGCAGTACCCTGGGGACTAGCGGATTACTCGGAGAGACCCAGTACTTC

v_call: TRBV10-3
clone_size: -
d_call: -
j_call: TRBJ2-5
cdr3_aa: CAISESKSQETQYF
cdr3_nt: TGTGCCATCAGTGAGTCGAAATCACAAGAGACCCAGTACTTC

v_call: TRBV20-1
clone_size: -
d_call: -
j_call: TRBJ2-3
cdr3_aa: CSAIELSTDTQYF
cdr3_nt: TGCAGTGCGATAGAGCTTAGCACAGATACGCAGTATTTT

v_call: TRBV15
clone_size: few
d_call: -
j_call: TRBJ2-5
cdr3_aa: CATSSGAGSGETQYF
cdr3_nt: TGTGCCACCAGCTCCGGGGCAGGCTCAGGCGAGACCCAGTACTTC

v_call: TRBV6-1
clone_size: -
d_call: TRBD1
j_call: TRBJ2-1
cdr3_aa: CASRATGGTSYNEQFF
cdr3_nt: TGTGCCAGCAGAGCTACAGGGGGCACTTCCTACAATGAGCAGTTCTTC

v_call: TRBV4-3
clone_size: few
d_call: -
j_call: TRBJ2-6
cdr3_aa: CASSPELGGRASGANVLTF
cdr3_nt: TGCGCCAGCAGCCCCGAATTAGGGGGTAGGGCCTCTGGGGCCAACGTCCTGACTTTC

v_call: TRBV6-2/TRBV6-3
clone_size: -
d_call: -
j_call: TRBJ1-6
cdr3_aa: CASRQGQFNSPLHF
cdr3_nt: TGTGCCAGCCGCCAGGGGCAGTTTAATTCACCCCTCCACTTT

v_call: TRBV27
clone_size: -
d_call: -
j_call: TRBJ2-6
cdr3_aa: CASSSNIGWGVGANVLTF
cdr3_nt: TGTGCCAGCAGTTCCAACATAGGATGGGGTGTCGGGGCCAACGTCCTGACTTTC

v_call: TRBV6-1
clone_size: -
d_call: -
j_call: TRBJ2-7
cdr3_aa: CASSRKGRSSYEQYF
cdr3_nt: TGTGCCAGCAGTCGAAAGGGACGGAGCTCCTACGAGCAGTACTTC

v_call: TRBV20-1
clone_size: few
d_call: TRBD2
j_call: TRBJ2-6
cdr3_aa: CSASPRSGLAALGANVLTF
cdr3_nt: TGCAGTGCTAGCCCTCGTTCGGGACTAGCAGCCCTTGGGGCCAACGTCCTGACTTTC

v_call: TRBV2
clone_size: -
d_call: -
j_call: TRBJ1-5
cdr3_aa: CASSEFPGGNQPQHF
cdr3_nt: TGTGCCAGCAGTGAGTTTCCCGGAGGCAATCAGCCCCAGCATTTT

v_call: TRBV6-5
clone_size: few
d_call: -
j_call: TRBJ1-2
cdr3_aa: CASSYGGVDYGYTF
cdr3_nt: TGTGCCAGCAGTTACGGGGGTGTTGATTATGGCTACACCTTC

v_call: TRBV12-3/TRBV12-4
clone_size: few
d_call: -
j_call: TRBJ2-2
cdr3_aa: CASKGGKNTGELFF
cdr3_nt: TGTGCCAGCAAGGGGGGGAAAAACACCGGGGAGCTGTTTTTT

v_call: TRBV4-2
clone_size: -
d_call: -
j_call: TRBJ2-5
cdr3_aa: CASSQGGAGDRLETQYF
cdr3_nt: TGTGCCAGCAGCCAAGGGGGGGCGGGGGATCGTTTGGAGACCCAGTACTTC

v_call: TRBV20-1
clone_size: few
d_call: TRBD2
j_call: TRBJ2-1
cdr3_aa: CSALGLESHNEQFF
cdr3_nt: TGCAGTGCTCTGGGACTAGAGTCTCACAATGAGCAGTTCTTC

v_call: TRBV29-1
clone_size: many
d_call: -
j_call: TRBJ2-7
cdr3_aa: CSVELASRDEQYF
cdr3_nt: TGCAGCGTTGAATTGGCTAGTCGCGACGAGCAGTACTTC